The TCR beta chain described here comes from a study of T cell clonotyping in hematopoietic cell transplantation. The germline V gene has CDR1 SGHAT and CDR2 FQNNGV. This CDR3 region has 13 residues. With 7 bases removed from V and 4 bases from J, the gap between germline ends came to 13 bases. Samples: about 28 days before transplant, then days 30, 100 and 180 after. Generated by immunoSEQ multiplex PCR, the TCRdb table keeps only in-frame clones and is missing some. The sample lists about 11,000 clones; under 55% were seen once. Note on this clone: Its antigen is still unknown.

Whole-study findings and limits: Few recipient clonotypes overlapped donors; over 95% were de novo at given depth.

Sequenced material: PBMCs, taken 30 days after allogeneic stem cell transplant. This TCR was sampled from a male patient aged 45 to 59 who had an allogeneic stem cell transplant from an unrelated donor, so the T cells may come from the graft donor. Some clones in this sample may be carry-over from other donors' samples. J is TRBJ2-5 and V is TRBV11-2; maybe TRBD1 (6 bases). As DNA, the CDR3 is TGTGCCAGCAACCGGGACATCGGAGAGACCCAGTACTTC. Amino acid sequence: CASNRDIGETQYF.